Below are 20 T cell receptor beta chains sequenced from a single sample in a study of shared clonotypes between healthy human individuals. The table came from immunoSEQ multiplex PCR; TCRdb's copy has only in-frame clones and leaves some out. The repertoire holds about 1.1 million clones, with about 80% as singletons. The sample comprised memory CD4+ T cells from PBMCs. Subset: CD45RA-negative fraction. The receptors here all came from a man between 18 and 29 years old in good health. Some clones in this sample may be carry-over from other donors' samples.

The chain joins TRBV7-2 to TRBJ2-7; no clear D gene. CDR1 SGHTA and CDR2 FQGNSA come from the germline V gene. Trimming shortened V by 5 bases and J by 7 bases, and 15 bases separated the two germline ends. The CDR3 length is 13 residues. DNA for the CDR3: TGTGCCAGCAGCGCTACAGATACGCAGGAGCAGTACTTC. Translating it yields CASSATDTQEQYF.

The rearrangement joins TRBV7-9 to TRBJ1-5, with a tentative D call TRBD1 (5 bases). The V and J ends lost 6 bases and 3 bases respectively, with 18 bases between them. The CDR3 extends over 16 amino acids. CDR1 SEHNR and CDR2 FQNEAQ come from the germline V gene (reference sequence). The CDR3 is CASRLRECVVNQPQHF. For the CDR3, the DNA is TGTGCCAGCAGACTCAGGGAGTGCGTGGTCAATCAGCCCCAGCATTTT. Together with reference TRBV7-9 and TRBJ1-5, the CDR3 gives the full variable domain: DTGVSQNPRHKITKRGQNVTFRCDPISEHNRLYWYRQTLGQGPEFLTYFQNEAQLEKSRLLSDRFSAERPKGSFSTLEIQRTEQGDSAMYLCASRLRECVVNQPQHFGDGTRLSIL.

This clone has only a few counts. The J gene is TRBJ2-4, the V gene TRBV19, with a possible D match to TRBD2 (5 bases). The germline gives CDR1 LNHDA, CDR2 SQIVND (reference sequence). The CDR3 loop spans 13 amino acids. Trimming removed 4 bases from V and 7 bases from J, with 11 bases in between. In DNA, the CDR3 is TGTGCCAGTAGTACCTCTCCGGGGAACATTCAGTACTTC. This translates into CASSTSPGNIQYF.

The chain carries TRBV28 and TRBJ2-1, with D possibly matching TRBD2 (5 bases). CDR3 length equals 14 residues. Trimming shortened V by 1 base and J by 10 bases, and 14 bases separated the two germline ends. CDR1 and CDR2 (germline): MDHEN, SYDVKM. The DNA of the CDR3 is TGTGCCAGCAGTTTATTACCGGGATCTGGGGAGCAGTTCTTC. This codes for CASSLLPGSGEQFF.

The V call is TRBV2, the J call TRBJ1-1; D perhaps matches TRBD1 (6 bases). Between the trimmed V and J ends, which lost 4 bases and 5 bases, there was a span of 11 bases. Germline V CDR1 and CDR2: SNHLY, FYNNEI. The CDR3 is 13 residues long. The CDR3 nucleotides read TGTGCCAGCAGTGTGAGGCAGGGGACTGAAGCTTTCTTT. Its translation is CASSVRQGTEAFF.

As regards this clone: The sample holds other DNA sequences that translate to the same CDR3. The rearrangement uses TRBV5-1 and TRBJ2-3; D is tentatively TRBD1 or TRBD2 (6 bases each). CDR1 is SGHRS, CDR2 YFSETQ, per germline. The CDR3 runs to 16 residues. V lost 1 base to trimming and J lost 1 base, with 13 bases between them. The CDR3 DNA sequence: TGCGCCAGCAGCTTGACAGGGAGGAGGGGCACAGATACGCAGTATTTT. This translates into CASSLTGRRGTDTQYF.

V is TRBV19 and J is TRBJ2-7, with D uncertain. Per the germline V gene, CDR1 is LNHDA and CDR2 is SQIVND (reference sequence). The CDR3 spans 17 residues. The V end was cut by 1 base, the J end by 1 base, with 17 bases between. The CDR3 DNA is TGTGCCAGTAGTATAGGTTTGGTAGCAGGCAGTTCCTACGAGCAGTACTTC. This codes for CASSIGLVAGSSYEQYF.

This chain uses TRBV7-2 with TRBJ2-7; D is perhaps TRBD1 (7 bases). The V gene lost 5 bases and the J gene lost 6 bases, with 23 bases spanning the gap. This CDR3 contains 16 residues. The germline V gene encodes CDR1 SGHTA and CDR2 FQGNSA. The CDR3 protein is CASSALGGQRTSEQYF. In DNA, the CDR3 is TGTGCCAGCAGCGCCCTGGGGGGACAGCGGACGAGCGAGCAGTACTTC.

The chain recombines TRBV6-1 with TRBJ2-2; D possibly matches TRBD1 or TRBD2 (5 bases each). The CDR3 covers 14 residues. CDR1 is MNHNS and CDR2 is SASEGT in the germline V gene. The germline V and J ends were trimmed by 5 bases and 1 base, with 8 bases remaining between them. The CDR3: CASSPGRNTGELFF. DNA of the CDR3: TGTGCCAGCAGTCCGGGACGGAACACCGGGGAGCTGTTTTTT.

The chain links TRBV7-2 to TRBJ2-7, with 8 bases identical to TRBD1. The CDR3 has 13 residues. Germline values: CDR1 SGHTA, CDR2 FQGNSA. J was trimmed by 6 bases and V by 3 bases; bases with no gene match: 4. The CDR3 DNA is TGTGCCAGCAGCTTTCCCGACAGGGGCGAGCAGTACTTC. It encodes CASSFPDRGEQYF.

The chain has TRBV29-1 and TRBJ1-6; no definite D call. This CDR3 spans 14 amino acids. Germline CDR1 SQVTM, CDR2 ANQGSEA. Trimming took 5 bases from V and 7 from J, leaving 15 bases between them. CDR3 in amino acids: CSVRVERENSPLHF. The CDR3 DNA reads as TGCAGCGTTAGAGTGGAAAGAGAAAATTCACCCCTCCACTTT.

The genes are TRBV7-9 and TRBJ1-1; 9 bases fit TRBD1. Germline loops: CDR1 SEHNR, CDR2 FQNEAQ (reference sequence). CDR3 length: 13 amino acids. Trimming at V came to 5 bases and at J to 7 bases, leaving 5 bases not matched to a gene. CDR3 coding DNA: TGTGCCAGCAGCCTGACAGGGGGTGGTGAAGCTTTCTTT. This sequence encodes CASSLTGGGEAFF.

The chain has TRBV6-1 and TRBJ1-5; TRBD1 matches 10 bases. With 8 bases clipped from V and 7 bases from J, the junction kept 11 bases outside the gene matches. Per germline, CDR1 MNHNS and CDR2 SASEGT. The CDR3 has 15 amino acids. DNA of the CDR3: TGTGCCAGCCACTTGGGGGGACAGGGGAACCAGCCCCAGCATTTT. It encodes CASHLGGQGNQPQHF.

V usage is TRBV18 and J usage is TRBJ2-5, with 11 bases lining up with TRBD1. This CDR3 is 14 amino acids long. Germline V gives CDR1 KGHSH, CDR2 LQKENI. The V segment lost 4 bases and the J segment 6 bases; nucleotides outside the gene matches: 4. CDR3 in DNA: TGTGCCAGCTCACAAGGGACAGGGGGAAAGACCCAGTACTTC. Protein sequence: CASSQGTGGKTQYF.

The chain links TRBV6-5 to TRBJ2-2; D is unresolved. Trimming took 5 bases from V and 6 from J, leaving 16 bases between them. Germline loops: CDR1 MNHEY, CDR2 SVGAGI. This CDR3 has 15 amino acids. CDR3 nucleotides: TGTGCCAGCAGTCGACGGACGGTCAAGGCCGGGGAGCTGTTTTTT. As protein: CASSRRTVKAGELFF.

V is TRBV28 and J is TRBJ2-7; tentative D call: TRBD2 (7 bases). V gave up 5 bases and J gave up 1 base, with 15 bases separating them. This CDR3 is built from 15 residues. Germline V gene sequence: CDR1 MDHEN, CDR2 SYDVKM. CDR3 region: CASSLGGDGSYEQYF. The DNA for the CDR3 is TGTGCCAGCAGTCTAGGGGGGGACGGGTCCTACGAGCAGTACTTC.

This clone was counted a single time. V is TRBV27 and J is TRBJ2-5, with TRBD2 identical over 7 bases. V lost 6 bases, J lost 5 bases, and 9 bases stayed unmatched. The CDR3 is 14 amino acids. Germline V lookup: CDR1 MNHEY, CDR2 SMNVEV (reference sequence). In nucleotides, the CDR3 is TGTGCCAGCAGGCCGTGGGGGAGGGAGGAGACCCAGTACTTC. It encodes CASRPWGREETQYF.

The chain employs TRBV5-4 and TRBJ2-7; D uncertain. From germline, CDR1 is SGHNT and CDR2 YYREEE (reference sequence). The V end was cut by 2 bases, the J end by 4 bases, with 10 bases between. The CDR3 spans 13 residues. CDR3 coding DNA: TGTGCCAGCAGCTTCTCCCCCGGTTACGAGCAGTACTTC. The encoded protein is CASSFSPGYEQYF.

This clone was observed a few times. The chain employs TRBV7-9 and TRBJ1-1; 8 bases line up with TRBD1. Germline V gene sequence: CDR1 SEHNR, CDR2 FQNEAQ (reference sequence). The trim removed 1 base at V and 10 bases at J, leaving 5 bases unmatched. The CDR3 runs 13 residues. As DNA, the CDR3 is TGTGCCAGCAGCTTAGGCGCAGACAGGGGAGCTTTCTTT. It specifies CASSLGADRGAFF.

The J gene is TRBJ2-7, the V gene TRBV19; D is unclear. CDR1 and CDR2 (germline): LNHDA, SQIVND (reference sequence). V was clipped by 6 bases and J by 3 bases, with 9 bases between them. The CDR3 extends over 12 amino acids. CDR3 residues: CASSLGGYEQYF. The CDR3 DNA follows: TGTGCCAGTAGCCTTGGCGGCTACGAGCAGTACTTC.